A single sample is the source of the 21 T cell receptor beta chains below, sequenced in a study of cytomegalovirus exposure and HLA in healthy donors. The PCR made use of 60 Vbeta and 13 Jbeta primers. Libraries were prepared by immunoSEQ multiplex PCR; TCRdb keeps only in-frame clonotypes and omits some of them. Of fewer than 200,000 clones in the sample, roughly 81% were seen once. Sequenced material: PBMCs. All receptors come from a woman aged 18-30 years in good health and CMV-seropositive.

The V gene is TRBV7-9, the J gene TRBJ2-7; a weak D match, TRBD1 (6 bases). The germline V and J ends were trimmed by 9 bases and 3 bases, with 12 bases remaining between them. The V gene's germline CDR1 is SEHNR and CDR2 FQNEAQ (reference sequence). The CDR3 is made up of 12 amino acids. The CDR3 loop reads CASRGGDYEQYF. CDR3 DNA: TGTGCCAGTAGAGGGGGTGACTACGAGCAGTACTTC.

V is TRBV27 and J is TRBJ1-1; D is unresolved. The germline V gene has CDR1 MNHEY and CDR2 SMNVEV (reference sequence). V dropped 6 bases and J dropped 4 bases, with 15 bases sitting between them. The CDR3 is made up of 14 amino acids. The DNA of the CDR3 is TGTGCCAGCAGCCTCTCGGGGTATTCCACTGAAGCTTTCTTT. As protein: CASSLSGYSTEAFF.

The chain uses TRBV5-1 and TRBJ2-7; 13 nucleotides align to TRBD2. With V trimmed by 3 bases and J by 3 bases, 6 bases remained unmatched. Germline CDR1 SGHRS, CDR2 YFSETQ. This CDR3 region has 16 residues. DNA for the CDR3: TGCGCCAGCAGCTCACTAGCGGGGGGGCCACTCTACGAGCAGTACTTC. Its translation: CASSSLAGGPLYEQYF. Based on the CDR3 plus reference TRBV5-1 and TRBJ2-7, the full variable domain is KAGVTQTPRYLIKTRGQQVTLSCSPISGHRSVSWYQQTPGQGLQFLFEYFSETQRNKGNFPGRFSGRQFSNSRSEMNVSTLELGDSALYLCASSSLAGGPLYEQYFGPGTRLTVT.

The chain joins TRBV27 to TRBJ2-3, with 12 bases that match TRBD2. CDR3 length equals 17 residues. With V trimmed by 4 bases and J by 4 bases, 9 bases remained unmatched. The germline V gene encodes CDR1 MNHEY and CDR2 SMNVEV (reference sequence). CDR3 in amino acids: CASSYLLTSGGPDTQYF. CDR3 in DNA: TGTGCCAGCAGTTACCTTCTCACTAGCGGGGGGCCAGATACGCAGTATTTT.

This chain joins TRBV5-1 and TRBJ1-5; 7 nucleotides match TRBD1. The CDR3 runs 13 residues. J gave up 5 bases and V 4 bases, and 3 bases lay outside the gene matches. Germline V CDR1 and CDR2: SGHRS, YFSETQ. The CDR3 loop is CASSLGTDQPQHF. CDR3 DNA: TGCGCCAGCAGCCTCGGGACAGATCAGCCCCAGCATTTT.

The chain recombines TRBV5-6 with TRBJ2-1, with TRBD2 identical over 12 bases. After removal of 4 bases from V and 7 bases from J, the junction contained 6 bases not matched to a gene. This CDR3 is built from 15 residues. The germline V gene has CDR1 SGHDT and CDR2 YYEEEE. The CDR3 sequence: CASSLTSGGLNEQFF. The CDR3 DNA reads as TGTGCCAGCAGCCTGACTAGCGGGGGCTTGAATGAGCAGTTCTTC.

The chain links TRBV5-1 to TRBJ2-1; weak D call: TRBD1 (6 bases). Germline V gives CDR1 SGHRS, CDR2 YFSETQ. V gave up 0 bases and J gave up 0 bases, with 13 bases separating them. The CDR3 is 17 residues long. The CDR3 protein is CASSLERGLSSYNEQFF. In DNA, the CDR3 is TGCGCCAGCAGCTTGGAAAGGGGGTTGAGCTCCTACAATGAGCAGTTCTTC. The full variable domain, with the rest looked up from reference TRBV5-1 and TRBJ2-1, is KAGVTQTPRYLIKTRGQQVTLSCSPISGHRSVSWYQQTPGQGLQFLFEYFSETQRNKGNFPGRFSGRQFSNSRSEMNVSTLELGDSALYLCASSLERGLSSYNEQFFGPGTRLTVL.

This clone came up once. The rearrangement uses TRBV11-2 and TRBJ2-7; 8 bases are shared with TRBD2. CDR3 size: 17 residues. Germline lookup yields CDR1 SGHAT and CDR2 FQNNGV. Unmatched junction bases numbered 9, after V lost 0 bases and J lost 2 bases. CDR3 protein: CASSLDPVAGPTYEQYF. CDR3 nucleotide sequence: TGTGCCAGCAGCTTAGACCCCGTAGCGGGGCCAACCTACGAGCAGTACTTC.

Only one count was recorded for this clone. The chain combines TRBV7-2 with TRBJ1-6; D is unresolved. The germline V and J ends were trimmed by 5 bases and 7 bases, with 12 bases remaining between them. CDR3 length: 14 residues. Germline V CDR1 and CDR2: SGHTA, FQGNSA. The CDR3 loop is CASSLHMGNSPLHF. The CDR3 DNA reads as TGTGCCAGCAGCCTTCACATGGGCAATTCACCCCTCCACTTT.

This chain connects TRBV6-1 to TRBJ2-7; 8 bases match TRBD2. Per the germline V gene, CDR1 is MNHNS and CDR2 is SASEGT. This CDR3 comprises 14 residues. V trimming: 5 bases; J trimming: 3 bases; junction bases outside the gene matches: 6. CDR3 DNA sequence: TGTGCCAGCAGTACCGCCGGGGGGGGCTACGAGCAGTACTTC. Translation gives CASSTAGGGYEQYF.

The genes are TRBV30 and TRBJ2-7; 10 nucleotides align to TRBD1. The V gene end was trimmed by 2 bases and the J gene end by 3 bases; junction bases not matched to a gene: 13. CDR3 length equals 17 residues. The V gene's germline CDR1 is GTSNPN and CDR2 SVGIG (reference sequence). CDR3 residues: CAWSTLGQGTPNYEQYF. The CDR3 coding sequence is TGTGCCTGGAGTACCCTGGGACAGGGGACACCTAACTACGAGCAGTACTTC.

The gene calls are TRBV5-4 and TRBJ1-3; D is uncertain. The CDR3 contains 17 residues. In germline, CDR1 is SGHNT, CDR2 YYREEE (reference sequence). The germline V and J ends were trimmed by 4 bases and 4 bases, with 21 bases remaining between them. The CDR3 DNA reads TGTGCCAGCAGCATGGTGCTGTCAGGAACGTGGGGAAACACCATATATTTT. It specifies CASSMVLSGTWGNTIYF. Full variable domain (missing parts from reference TRBV5-4 and TRBJ1-3): ETGVTQSPTHLIKTRGQQVTLRCSSQSGHNTVSWYQQALGQGPQFIFQYYREEENGRGNFPPRFSGLQFPNYSSELNVNALELDDSALYLCASSMVLSGTWGNTIYFGEGSWLTVV.

The genes are TRBV7-2 and TRBJ2-7; no reliable D call. CDR1 SGHTA and CDR2 FQGNSA come from the germline V gene. The V end lost 5 bases, the J end lost 3 bases, and 5 bases lay between the germline ends. The CDR3 covers 11 residues. CDR3 protein: CASSRYYEQYF. The CDR3 DNA sequence: TGTGCCAGCAGCCGGTACTACGAGCAGTACTTC.

The CDR3 sequence is CASSGRTGGDEQYF. The CDR3, as DNA: TGTGCCAGCAGCGGCCGGACAGGGGGCGACGAGCAGTACTTC. The chain combines TRBV5-4 with TRBJ2-7; TRBD1 agrees at 11 bases. This CDR3 region has 14 residues. The junction had 5 bases not matched to a gene; V was cut back by 4 bases and J by 5 bases. In germline, CDR1 is SGHNT, CDR2 YYREEE (reference sequence).

The chain couples TRBV19 to TRBJ2-7; D may be TRBD1 (6 bases). The CDR3 totals 14 residues. V was pared by 9 bases and J by 1 base, with 16 bases between. In germline, CDR1 is LNHDA, CDR2 SQIVND (reference sequence). CDR3: CASKATGTSYEQYF. Here the CDR3 DNA reads TGTGCCAGCAAAGCCACCGGGACATCCTACGAGCAGTACTTC.

The chain combines TRBV5-6 with TRBJ1-5; D is undetermined. Germline V CDR1 and CDR2: SGHDT, YYEEEE. This CDR3 spans 16 amino acids. V dropped 4 bases and J dropped 2 bases, with 16 bases sitting between them. CDR3 region: CASSARFGEGNQPQHF. CDR3 sequence (DNA): TGTGCCAGCAGCGCCCGGTTTGGGGAGGGCAATCAGCCCCAGCATTTT.

This clone was seen more than once but under ten times. The V call is TRBV5-1, the J call TRBJ1-2; D is possibly TRBD1 (6 bases). Trimming removed 4 bases at V and 8 bases at J, with 15 bases between. Germline CDR1 and CDR2: SGHRS and YFSETQ. The CDR3 has 13 residues. The CDR3: CASSEDSFEGYTF. The DNA for the CDR3 is TGCGCCAGCAGCGAGGACAGTTTTGAAGGCTACACCTTC.

The chain uses TRBV25-1 and TRBJ1-6, with TRBD1 as a possible D gene (5 bases). The CDR3 runs to 15 residues. Germline values: CDR1 MGHDK, CDR2 SYGVNS. V lost 1 base, J lost 8 bases, and 12 bases lay in between. CDR3 coding DNA: TGTGCCAGCAGTGAATCGGGCCTAGGGGATTCACCCCTCCACTTT. Translated: CASSESGLGDSPLHF.

The CDR3 loop is CASQQEPAGELFF. CDR3 sequence (DNA): TGTGCCAGCCAACAGGAACCCGCCGGGGAGCTGTTTTTT. This chain links TRBV18 with TRBJ2-2; D may be TRBD1 (5 bases). The CDR3 runs 13 residues. Germline assignment: CDR1 KGHSH and CDR2 LQKENI. V dropped 8 bases and J dropped 6 bases, with 13 bases sitting between them.

This clone was observed a handful of times. The chain combines TRBV2 with TRBJ2-1, with 9 bases matching TRBD2. Looked up from germline, CDR1 is SNHLY and CDR2 is FYNNEI. Trimming cost V 4 bases and J 8 bases; bases outside gene matches: 15. CDR3 length equals 17 residues. CDR3 coding DNA: TGTGCCAGCAGTGGGGGAGGGGGTTGGCGGGGGGGCGATGAGCAGTTCTTC. It encodes CASSGGGGWRGGDEQFF.

There are a few counts of this clone. The chain carries TRBV7-9 and TRBJ2-6; 8 bases line up with TRBD1. CDR1 SEHNR and CDR2 FQNEAQ come from the germline V gene (reference sequence). The CDR3 covers 17 residues. V shed 1 base and J 0 bases; nucleotides not matched to a gene: 2. The CDR3 DNA sequence: TGTGCCAGCAGCTTAGGGACAGGGAGCTCTGGGGCCAACGTCCTGACTTTC. Translation: CASSLGTGSSGANVLTF.